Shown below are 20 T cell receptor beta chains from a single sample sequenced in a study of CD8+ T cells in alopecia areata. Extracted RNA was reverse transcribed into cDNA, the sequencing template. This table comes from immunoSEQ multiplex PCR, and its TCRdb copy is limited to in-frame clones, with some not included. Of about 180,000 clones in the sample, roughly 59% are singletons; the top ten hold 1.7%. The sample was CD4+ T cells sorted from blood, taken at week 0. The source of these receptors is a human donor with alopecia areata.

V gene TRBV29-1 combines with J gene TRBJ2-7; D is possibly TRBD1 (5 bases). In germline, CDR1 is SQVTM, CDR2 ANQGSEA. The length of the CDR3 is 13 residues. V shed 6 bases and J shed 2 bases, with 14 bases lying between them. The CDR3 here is CSVAGRATYEQYF. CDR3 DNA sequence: TGCAGCGTGGCAGGGCGAGCAACCTACGAGCAGTACTTC.

The CDR3 sequence is CSVEIGSSETQYF. DNA of the CDR3: TGCAGCGTTGAAATCGGCAGCAGCGAGACCCAGTACTTC. V and J are TRBV29-1 and TRBJ2-5, with D hard to call. CDR1 SQVTM and CDR2 ANQGSEA come from the germline V gene. The CDR3 is made up of 13 amino acids. Trimming removed 2 bases from V and 5 bases from J, with 12 bases in between.

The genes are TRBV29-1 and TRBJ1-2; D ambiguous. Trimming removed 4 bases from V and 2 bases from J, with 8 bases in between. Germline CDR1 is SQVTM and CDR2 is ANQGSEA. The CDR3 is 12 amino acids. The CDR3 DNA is TGCAGCGTTGGTCCGGGGAACTATGGCTACACCTTC. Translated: CSVGPGNYGYTF.

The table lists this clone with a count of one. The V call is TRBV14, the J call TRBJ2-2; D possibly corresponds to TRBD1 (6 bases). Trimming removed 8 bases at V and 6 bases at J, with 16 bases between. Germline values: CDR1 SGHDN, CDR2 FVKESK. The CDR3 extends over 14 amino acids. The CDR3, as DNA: TGTGCCAGCCCCCGGGTCGCAGGGGCCGGGGAGCTGTTTTTT. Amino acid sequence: CASPRVAGAGELFF. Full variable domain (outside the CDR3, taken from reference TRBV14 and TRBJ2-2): EAGVTQFPSHSVIEKGQTVTLRCDPISGHDNLYWYRRVMGKEIKFLLHFVKESKQDESGMPNNRFLAERTGGTYSTLKVQPAELEDSGVYFCASPRVAGAGELFFGEGSRLTVL.

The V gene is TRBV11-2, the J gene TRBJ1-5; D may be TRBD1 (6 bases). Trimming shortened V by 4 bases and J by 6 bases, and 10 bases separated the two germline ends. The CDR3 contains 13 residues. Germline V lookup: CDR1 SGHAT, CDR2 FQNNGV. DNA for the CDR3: TGTGCCAGCAGCTGGGGGGCGTCTCAGCCCCAGCATTTT. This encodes CASSWGASQPQHF. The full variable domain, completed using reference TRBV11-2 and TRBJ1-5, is EAGVAQSPRYKIIEKRQSVAFWCNPISGHATLYWYQQILGQGPKLLIQFQNNGVVDDSQLPKDRFSAERLKGVDSTLKIQPAKLEDSAVYLCASSWGASQPQHFGDGTRLSIL.

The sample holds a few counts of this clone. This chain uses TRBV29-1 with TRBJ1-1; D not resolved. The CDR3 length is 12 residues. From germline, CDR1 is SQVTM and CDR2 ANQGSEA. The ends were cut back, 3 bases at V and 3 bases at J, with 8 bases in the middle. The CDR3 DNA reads TGCAGCGTTGAGGGGTTTCACACTGAAGCTTTCTTT. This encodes CSVEGFHTEAFF.

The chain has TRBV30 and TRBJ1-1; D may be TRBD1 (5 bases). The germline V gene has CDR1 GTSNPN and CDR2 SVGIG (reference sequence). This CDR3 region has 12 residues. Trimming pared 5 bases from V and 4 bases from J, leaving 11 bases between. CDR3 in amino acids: CAWVPGSTEAFF. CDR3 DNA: TGTGCCTGGGTCCCAGGGTCCACTGAAGCTTTCTTT.

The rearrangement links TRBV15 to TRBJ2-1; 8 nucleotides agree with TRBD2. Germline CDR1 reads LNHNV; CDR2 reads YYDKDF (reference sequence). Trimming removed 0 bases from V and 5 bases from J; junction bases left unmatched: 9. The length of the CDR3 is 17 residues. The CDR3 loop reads CATSRDLAGGLDNEQFF. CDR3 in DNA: TGTGCCACCAGCAGAGATCTCGCGGGGGGCCTAGACAATGAGCAGTTCTTC. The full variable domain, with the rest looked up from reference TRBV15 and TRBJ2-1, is DAMVIQNPRYQVTQFGKPVTLSCSQTLNHNVMYWYQQKSSQAPKLLFHYYDKDFNNEADTPDNFQSRRPNTSFCFLDIRSPGLGDTAMYLCATSRDLAGGLDNEQFFGPGTRLTVL.

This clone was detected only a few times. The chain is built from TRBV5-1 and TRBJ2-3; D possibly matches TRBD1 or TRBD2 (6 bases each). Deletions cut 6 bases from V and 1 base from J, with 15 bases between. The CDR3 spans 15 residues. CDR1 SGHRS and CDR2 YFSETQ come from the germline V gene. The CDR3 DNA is TGCGCCAGCACCTCGGAGGGGGACCGCACAGATACGCAGTATTTT. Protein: CASTSEGDRTDTQYF.

CDR3 sequence reads: CASSSAPRYDQPQHF. The CDR3 bases are TGTGCCAGCAGTTCTGCCCCACGGTACGATCAGCCCCAGCATTTT. J is TRBJ1-5 and V is TRBV27; D is unclear. Germline CDR1 and CDR2: MNHEY and SMNVEV (reference sequence). The V end was cut by 4 bases, the J end by 5 bases, with 15 bases between. This CDR3 is 15 amino acids long.

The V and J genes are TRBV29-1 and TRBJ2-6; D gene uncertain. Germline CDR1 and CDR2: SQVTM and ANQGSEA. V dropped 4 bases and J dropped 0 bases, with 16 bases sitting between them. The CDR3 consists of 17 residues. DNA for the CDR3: TGCAGCGTTGTCGAACAGCTCCAAGCCTCTGGGGCCAACGTCCTGACTTTC. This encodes CSVVEQLQASGANVLTF.

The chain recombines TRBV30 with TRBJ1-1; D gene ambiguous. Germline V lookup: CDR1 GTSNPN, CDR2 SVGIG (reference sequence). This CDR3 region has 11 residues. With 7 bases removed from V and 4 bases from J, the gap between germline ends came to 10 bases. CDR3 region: CASHRITEAFF. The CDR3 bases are TGTGCCTCTCACCGCATCACTGAAGCTTTCTTT.

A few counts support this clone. CDR3: CASSFQGARSGYTF. The DNA of the CDR3 is TGTGCCAGCAGTTTTCAGGGGGCAAGGAGCGGCTACACCTTC. The V call is TRBV27, the J call TRBJ1-2; 8 bases are a match to TRBD1. This CDR3 has 14 amino acids. V dropped 3 bases and J dropped 8; count of bases not matched to a gene: 8. Germline V gene sequence: CDR1 MNHEY, CDR2 SMNVEV (reference sequence).

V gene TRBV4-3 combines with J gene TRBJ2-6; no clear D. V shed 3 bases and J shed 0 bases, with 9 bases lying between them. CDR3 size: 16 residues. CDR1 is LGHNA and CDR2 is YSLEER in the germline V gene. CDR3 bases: TGCGCCAGCAGCCACGATAGGCACTCTGGGGCCAACGTCCTGACTTTC. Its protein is CASSHDRHSGANVLTF.

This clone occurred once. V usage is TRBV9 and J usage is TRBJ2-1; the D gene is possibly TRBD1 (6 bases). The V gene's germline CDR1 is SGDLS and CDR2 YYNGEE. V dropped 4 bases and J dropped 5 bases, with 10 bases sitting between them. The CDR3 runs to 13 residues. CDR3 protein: CASSRRGNNEQFF. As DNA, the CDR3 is TGTGCCAGCAGCCGAAGGGGGAACAATGAGCAGTTCTTC. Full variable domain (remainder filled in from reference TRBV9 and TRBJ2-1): DSGVTQTPKHLITATGQRVTLRCSPRSGDLSVYWYQQSLDQGLQFLIQYYNGEERAKGNILERFSAQQFPDLHSELNLSSLELGDSALYFCASSRRGNNEQFFGPGTRLTVL.

The CDR3 protein is CASSLDSTRAGETQYF. CDR3 in DNA: TGTGCCAGCAGTTTAGACTCGACCCGAGCGGGGGAGACCCAGTACTTC. V usage is TRBV27 and J usage is TRBJ2-5; 7 bases match TRBD2. Germline trimming cut 2 bases from V and 5 bases from J; bases unmatched to any gene: 11. The CDR3 spans 16 residues. The germline gives CDR1 MNHEY, CDR2 SMNVEV (reference sequence).

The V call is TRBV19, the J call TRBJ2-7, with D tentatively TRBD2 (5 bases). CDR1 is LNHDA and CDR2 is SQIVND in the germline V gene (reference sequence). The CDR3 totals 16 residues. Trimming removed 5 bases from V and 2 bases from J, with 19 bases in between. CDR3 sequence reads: CASSFVLAGAPYEQYF. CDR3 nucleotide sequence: TGTGCCAGTAGTTTCGTTTTGGCGGGCGCTCCCTACGAGCAGTACTTC.

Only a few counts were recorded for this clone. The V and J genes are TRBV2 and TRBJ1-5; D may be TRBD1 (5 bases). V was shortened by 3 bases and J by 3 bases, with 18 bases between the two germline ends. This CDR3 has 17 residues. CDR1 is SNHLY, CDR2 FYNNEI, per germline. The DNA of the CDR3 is TGTGCCAGCAGTGATTTGGGTCTTTCGGGGGACAATCAGCCCCAGCATTTT. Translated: CASSDLGLSGDNQPQHF. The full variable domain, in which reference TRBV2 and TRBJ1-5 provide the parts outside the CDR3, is EPEVTQTPSHQVTQMGQEVILRCVPISNHLYFYWYRQILGQKVEFLVSFYNNEISEKSEIFDDQFSVERPDGSNFTLKIRSTKLEDSAMYFCASSDLGLSGDNQPQHFGDGTRLSIL.

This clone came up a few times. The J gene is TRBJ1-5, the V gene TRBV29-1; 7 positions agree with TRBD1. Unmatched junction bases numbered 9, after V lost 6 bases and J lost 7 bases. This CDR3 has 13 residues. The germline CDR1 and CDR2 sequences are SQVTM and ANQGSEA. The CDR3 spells CSVSPGQRQPQHF. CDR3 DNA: TGCAGCGTGAGTCCGGGACAGAGGCAGCCCCAGCATTTT. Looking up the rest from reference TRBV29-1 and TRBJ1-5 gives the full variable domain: SAVISQKPSRDICQRGTSLTIQCQVDSQVTMMFWYRQQPGQSLTLIATANQGSEATYESGFVIDKFPISRPNLTFSTLTVSNMSPEDSSIYLCSVSPGQRQPQHFGDGTRLSIL.

The CDR3 loop is CASSASGGKTYEQYF. The CDR3 bases are TGTGCCAGCAGTGCTAGCGGGGGGAAAACCTACGAGCAGTACTTC. The chain recombines TRBV2 with TRBJ2-7, with 11 bases matching TRBD2. The CDR3 sequence is 15 residues long. Germline V lookup: CDR1 SNHLY, CDR2 FYNNEI. V lost 4 bases and J lost 2; bases outside the gene matches: 4.